Presented here are 15 T cell receptor beta chains from one specimen sequenced in a study of blood T cell repertoires in COVID-19. Data came from immunoSEQ multiplex PCR; TCRdb stores just in-frame clones and leaves some out. Of approximately 120,000 clones in the sample, roughly 82% were seen once. Material for sequencing was peripheral blood. The receptors derive from a woman at least 80 years old with active or convalescent COVID-19.

The chain is built from TRBV2 and TRBJ2-5, with D tentatively TRBD1 (6 bases). The germline CDR1 and CDR2 sequences are SNHLY and FYNNEI. This CDR3 has 13 residues. Trimming removed 4 bases at V and 4 bases at J, with 10 bases between. CDR3 loop: CASSVQDRETQYF. The CDR3 DNA sequence: TGTGCCAGCAGTGTGCAGGACAGAGAGACCCAGTACTTC.

The chain recombines TRBV5-1 with TRBJ1-2; no clear D gene. Germline V gives CDR1 SGHRS, CDR2 YFSETQ. V was shortened by 0 bases and J by 0 bases, with 6 bases between the two germline ends. The CDR3 sequence is 14 residues long. CDR3 nucleotide sequence: TGCGCCAGCAGCTTGGACCCTACTAACTATGGCTACACCTTC. It codes for CASSLDPTNYGYTF.

This clone has just one count. The chain is built from TRBV6-5 and TRBJ2-3, with TRBD2 as a possible D gene (6 bases). In germline, CDR1 is MNHEY, CDR2 SVGAGI. Between the trimmed V and J ends, which lost 10 bases and 0 bases, there was a span of 14 bases. This CDR3 has 14 amino acids. The chain's CDR3 is CAMGRDFSTDTQYF. The CDR3 DNA reads TGTGCCATGGGCCGGGACTTCAGCACAGATACGCAGTATTTT.

The rearrangement uses TRBV7-8 and TRBJ1-2, with a tentative D call TRBD1 (6 bases). This CDR3 spans 16 amino acids. Germline assignment: CDR1 SGHVS and CDR2 FQNEAQ. Trimming pared 1 base from V and 4 bases from J, leaving 16 bases between. CDR3 nucleotides: TGTGCCAGCAGCTTAGGGGAGCAGCGAGGGGGCTATGGCTACACCTTC. Translation gives CASSLGEQRGGYGYTF. The full variable domain, with the rest looked up from reference TRBV7-8 and TRBJ1-2, is GAGVSQSPRYKVAKRGQDVALRCDPISGHVSLFWYQQALGQGPEFLTYFQNEAQLDKSGLPSDRFFAERPEGSVSTLKIQRTQQEDSAVYLCASSLGEQRGGYGYTFGSGTRLTVV.

The rearrangement uses TRBV25-1 and TRBJ2-7; 7 bases fit TRBD1. The junction had 13 bases not matched to a gene; V was cut back by 8 bases and J by 9 bases. Germline CDR1 reads MGHDK; CDR2 reads SYGVNS. This CDR3 has 13 residues. The chain's CDR3 is CASQRDSSPGQYF. In DNA form, the CDR3 reads TGTGCCAGCCAACGGGACAGCTCCCCAGGGCAGTACTTC.

The chain is built from TRBV10-3 and TRBJ1-1; 10 bases are a match to TRBD1. The germline CDR1 and CDR2 sequences are ENHRY and SYGVKD. V gave up 4 bases and J gave up 5 bases; unmatched junction bases: 1. This CDR3 spans 13 amino acids. CDR3 DNA sequence: TGTGCCATCAGTGCGGGACAGGGGACTGAAGCTTTCTTT. It translates to CAISAGQGTEAFF.

V is TRBV2 and J is TRBJ2-5, with 9 bases identical to TRBD2. With V trimmed by 2 bases and J by 4 bases, 5 bases remained unmatched. CDR3 length: 15 residues. Germline assignment: CDR1 SNHLY and CDR2 FYNNEI. CDR3 region: CASSESREGRETQYF. The CDR3 nucleotides are TGTGCCAGCAGTGAATCGCGGGAGGGCCGAGAGACCCAGTACTTC.

In its sample, this clone was seen once. The chain links TRBV3-1 (or the pseudogene TRBV3-2) to TRBJ2-1, with 7 positions matching TRBD2. The germline CDR1 and CDR2 sequences are LGHDT and YNNKEL (reference sequence). The CDR3 covers 15 residues. After removal of 4 bases from V and 4 bases from J, the junction contained 7 bases not matched to a gene. The CDR3 DNA sequence: TGTGCCAGCAGCCCTCCGGGAGGATCGTACAATGAGCAGTTCTTC. Its translation is CASSPPGGSYNEQFF.

The V and J genes are TRBV6-5 and TRBJ1-2, with 8 bases aligning to TRBD1. The CDR3 spans 14 residues. Trimming at V came to 4 bases and at J to 1 base, leaving 2 bases not matched to a gene. Germline V lookup: CDR1 MNHEY, CDR2 SVGAGI. DNA of the CDR3: TGTGCCAGCAGTTTTGACAGGGGTAACTATGGCTACACCTTC. It is translated as CASSFDRGNYGYTF.

The chain joins TRBV19 to TRBJ1-2, with 9 nucleotides matching TRBD1. J lost 4 bases, V lost 7 bases, and 4 bases had no gene match. The CDR3 length is 13 residues. Germline lookup yields CDR1 LNHDA and CDR2 SQIVND (reference sequence). The DNA of the CDR3 is TGTGCCAGTATTGGACAGGGGACCTATGGCTACACCTTC. Its translation is CASIGQGTYGYTF.

V gene TRBV30 combines with J gene TRBJ1-1; 9 nucleotides match TRBD1. J gave up 4 bases and V 3 bases, and 6 bases lay outside the gene matches. CDR1 is GTSNPN, CDR2 SVGIG, per germline (reference sequence). CDR3 length: 14 amino acids. Here the CDR3 reads CAWRTGGSGTEAFF. The CDR3 DNA follows: TGTGCCTGGAGGACAGGGGGAAGTGGCACTGAAGCTTTCTTT.

This clone was counted between two and nine times. V and J are TRBV11-3 and TRBJ1-3; D uncertain. The CDR3 has 15 amino acids. Trimming cost V 1 base and J 6 bases, with 13 bases left between them. The germline V gene encodes CDR1 SGHNT and CDR2 YENEEA. This CDR3 reads CASSLAPGLANTIYF. CDR3 DNA: TGTGCCAGCAGCTTAGCACCGGGTCTGGCAAACACCATATATTTT.

The rearrangement links TRBV28 to TRBJ2-1, with 10 bases matching TRBD2. Germline CDR1 MDHEN, CDR2 SYDVKM. CDR3 size: 16 residues. The V segment lost 4 bases and the J segment 3 bases; nucleotides outside the gene matches: 6. The CDR3 region is CASSSLSGRIYNEQFF. The DNA of the CDR3 is TGTGCCAGCAGTTCCCTTAGCGGGAGGATCTACAATGAGCAGTTCTTC.

This chain connects TRBV23-1 to TRBJ2-7; 12 bases line up with TRBD2. TRBV23-1 is an ORF for which the function is uncertain. V lost 4 bases, J lost 5 bases, and 6 bases stayed unmatched. The CDR3 has 15 amino acids. Here the CDR3 DNA reads TGCGCCAGCAGTCGTCCGACTAGCGGGAGCCACGAGCAGTACTTC. As protein: CASSRPTSGSHEQYF.

The chain employs TRBV4-2 and TRBJ2-5, with 10 bases fitting TRBD2. Germline CDR1 is LGHNA and CDR2 is YNFKEQ. The V segment lost 0 bases and the J segment 4 bases; nucleotides outside the gene matches: 5. This CDR3 spans 16 amino acids. DNA for the CDR3: TGTGCCAGCAGCCAAGATCGGCTAGCGGGAGCAGAGACCCAGTACTTC. Its translation: CASSQDRLAGAETQYF.